This T cell receptor beta chain came from a study of blood T cell repertoires in COVID-19 (dated by TCRdb to 2018 to 2021). Describing the broader study: Collaborator samples came from the United States, Italy and Spain and covered acute and convalescent phases of COVID-19. The material from the prospective study consisted of cDNA or gDNA derived from T cells, B-cell-depleted T cells, or PBMCs. Deeply sampled blood TCRbeta repertoires from subjects exposed to, actively infected with, or recovered from COVID-19 were included in the dataset. The repertoires were made available in a free public database intended to serve as a resource for research on the immune response to SARS-CoV-2. Samples were obtained from the ongoing ImmuneRACE study (first 160 participants) and from 1,254 subjects provided by 6 global collaborators. The sample metadata nearly always contained a de-identified subject ID, COVID-19 status, age in years and sex. Where available, HLA class I and class II types were obtained from metadata supplied by the sample provider rather than from assay-based typing.

CDR1 LGHNA and CDR2 YSLEER were looked up in the germline V gene. Deletion took 1 base off V and 2 bases off J, with a span of 8 bases between the germline ends. The cysteine opens and the phenylalanine closes a CDR3 of 14 amino acids. This entry keeps only the CDR3 DNA: 42 bases, framed from base 1. Whole blood was collected in K2EDTA tubes by collaborating institutions according to the institutions' own protocols. For TCRbeta analysis, collaborators shipped samples in one of three forms: frozen whole blood, isolated PBMCs, or DNA extracted from either of those sample types. Remarks on this clone: The target of this receptor is not known. One base away there is no much larger clone; base qualities are not given.

TCRbeta CDR3 regions were amplified from genomic DNA using the immunoSEQ Assay, a bias-controlled multiplex PCR. On the authors' methods: Within the assay, amplification of reference gene primers was used to estimate how many nucleated cells each sample contained. To quantify the absolute abundance of each unique TCRbeta CDR3 rearrangement, sequence reads were collapsed and filtered. Productive Simpson clonality was computed per sample as the square root of Simpson's diversity index over productive rearrangements. This immuneACCESS table, as held by TCRdb, lists in-frame sequences with V and J called but not all clones. Of the missing ones, under half trace to an unresolved V gene in checked studies; the others have no known cause. That table supplies the V and J calls and clone size; D and trimming were determined from the DNA. The sample has roughly 200,000 clones on record, over 75% of them singletons. The leading ten clones occupy around 0.53% of the sample.

Overall results and qualifications from the work: The quantity of clinical and demographic metadata differed by source and by participant and was supplied without curation.

Sequencing was performed on peripheral blood. This sequence was found in a man aged 50-60 years with acute or convalescent COVID-19. The rearrangement joined TRBV4-3 to TRBJ1-2, with an unclear D gene assignment. The CDR3: CASSQGGLNYGYTF. The DNA is as follows: TGCGCCAGCAGCCAAGGTGGCCTGAACTATGGCTACACCTTC.